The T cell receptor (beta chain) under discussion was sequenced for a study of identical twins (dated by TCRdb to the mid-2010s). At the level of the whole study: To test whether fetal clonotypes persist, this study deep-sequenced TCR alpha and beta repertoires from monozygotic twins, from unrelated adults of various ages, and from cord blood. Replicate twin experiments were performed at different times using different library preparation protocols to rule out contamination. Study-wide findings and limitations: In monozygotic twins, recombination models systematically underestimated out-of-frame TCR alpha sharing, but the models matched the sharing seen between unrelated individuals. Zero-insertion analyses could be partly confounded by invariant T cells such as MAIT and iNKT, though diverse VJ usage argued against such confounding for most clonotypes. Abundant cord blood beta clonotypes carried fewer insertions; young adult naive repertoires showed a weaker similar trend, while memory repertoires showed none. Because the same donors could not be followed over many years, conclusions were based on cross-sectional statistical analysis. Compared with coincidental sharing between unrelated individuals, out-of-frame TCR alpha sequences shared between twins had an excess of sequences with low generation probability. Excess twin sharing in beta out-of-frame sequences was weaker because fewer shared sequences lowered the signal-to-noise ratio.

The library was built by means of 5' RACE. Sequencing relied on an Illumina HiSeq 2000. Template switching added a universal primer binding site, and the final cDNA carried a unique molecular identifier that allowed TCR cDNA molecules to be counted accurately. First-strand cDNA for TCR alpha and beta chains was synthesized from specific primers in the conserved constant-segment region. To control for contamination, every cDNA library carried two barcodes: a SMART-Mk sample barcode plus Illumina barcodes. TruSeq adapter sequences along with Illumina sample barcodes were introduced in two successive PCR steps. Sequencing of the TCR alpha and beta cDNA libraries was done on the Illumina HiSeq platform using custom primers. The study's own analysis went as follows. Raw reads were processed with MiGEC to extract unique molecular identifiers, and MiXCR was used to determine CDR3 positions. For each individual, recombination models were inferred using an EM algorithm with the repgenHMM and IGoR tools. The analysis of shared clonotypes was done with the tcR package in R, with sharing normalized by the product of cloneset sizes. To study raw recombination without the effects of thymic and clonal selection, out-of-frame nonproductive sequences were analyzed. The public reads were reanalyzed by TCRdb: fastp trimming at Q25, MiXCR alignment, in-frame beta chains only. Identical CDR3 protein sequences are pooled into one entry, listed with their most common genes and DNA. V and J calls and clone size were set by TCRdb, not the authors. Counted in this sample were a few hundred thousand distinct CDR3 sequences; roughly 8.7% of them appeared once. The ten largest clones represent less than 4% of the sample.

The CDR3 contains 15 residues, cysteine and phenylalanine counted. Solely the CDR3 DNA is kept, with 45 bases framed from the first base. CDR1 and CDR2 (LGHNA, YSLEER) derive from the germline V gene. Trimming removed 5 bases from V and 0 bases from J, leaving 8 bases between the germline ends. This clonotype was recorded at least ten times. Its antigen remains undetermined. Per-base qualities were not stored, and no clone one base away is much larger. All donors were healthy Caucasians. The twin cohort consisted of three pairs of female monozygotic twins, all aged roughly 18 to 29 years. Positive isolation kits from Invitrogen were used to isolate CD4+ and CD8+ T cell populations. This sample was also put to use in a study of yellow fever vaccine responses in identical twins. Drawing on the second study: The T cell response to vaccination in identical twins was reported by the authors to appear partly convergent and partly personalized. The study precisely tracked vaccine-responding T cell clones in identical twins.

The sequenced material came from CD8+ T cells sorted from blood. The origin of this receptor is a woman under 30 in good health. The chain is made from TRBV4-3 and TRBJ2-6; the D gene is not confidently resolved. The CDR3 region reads CASSGRPSGANVLTF. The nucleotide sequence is TGCGCCAGCAGCGGACGGCCCTCTGGGGCCAACGTCCTGACTTTC.